The 6 T cell receptor beta chains below all came from one sample that was sequenced in a study of shared clonotypes between healthy human individuals. Sequenced by immunoSEQ multiplex PCR; TCRdb stores in-frame clones only, minus some. The sample records approximately 480,000 clones, about 75% being singletons. The sequenced sample was PBMCs. The receptor set was obtained from a middle-aged woman in good health. Some clones in this sample may be carry-over from other donors' samples.

This clone was detected a few times. The gene calls are TRBV7-2 and TRBJ2-7, with a possible D match to TRBD1 (6 bases). The V end lost 7 bases, the J end lost 5 bases, and 21 bases lay between the germline ends. CDR3 size: 15 residues. Germline-derived CDR1 and CDR2 are SGHTA and FQGNSA. CDR3 residues: CASMSRTARADEQYF. DNA of the CDR3: TGTGCCAGCATGTCGAGGACAGCCAGGGCTGACGAGCAGTACTTC.

The CDR3 DNA is TGCAGCGGGACCTCCGGGACTACCTACGAGCAGTACTTC. It specifies CSGTSGTTYEQYF. This chain uses TRBV29-1 with TRBJ2-7; 7 bases align to TRBD2. V lost 7 bases and J lost 2; bases outside the gene matches: 8. The CDR3 runs 13 residues. Germline V gives CDR1 SQVTM, CDR2 ANQGSEA.

Only a few counts were recorded for this clone. The chain carries TRBV29-1 and TRBJ1-1; D gene unclear. The CDR3 spans 12 residues. The V gene lost 6 bases and the J gene lost 1 base, with 9 bases spanning the gap. From germline, CDR1 is SQVTM and CDR2 ANQGSEA. The CDR3 is CSVNWANTEAFF. The CDR3 DNA reads as TGCAGCGTCAATTGGGCGAACACTGAAGCTTTCTTT. Drawing the rest from reference TRBV29-1 and TRBJ1-1, the complete variable domain is SAVISQKPSRDICQRGTSLTIQCQVDSQVTMMFWYRQQPGQSLTLIATANQGSEATYESGFVIDKFPISRPNLTFSTLTVSNMSPEDSSIYLCSVNWANTEAFFGQGTRLTVV.

The rearrangement uses TRBV27 and TRBJ1-4; D unclear. The CDR3 extends over 16 amino acids. Germline-derived CDR1 and CDR2 are MNHEY and SMNVEV (reference sequence). V was clipped by 5 bases and J by 5 bases, with 18 bases between them. CDR3 coding DNA: TGTGCCAGCAGTGATCAGACCGGAACTATCAATGAAAAACTGTTTTTT. Protein product: CASSDQTGTINEKLFF.

The rearrangement joins TRBV5-4 to TRBJ2-7; D is uncertain. Trimming cost V 4 bases and J 6 bases, with 17 bases left between them. The CDR3 is 14 residues long. Germline CDR1 SGHNT, CDR2 YYREEE (reference sequence). The CDR3, as DNA: TGTGCCAGCAGCCCCGGTAGGCGGACCTTCGAGCAGTACTTC. Translated: CASSPGRRTFEQYF. Full variable domain (rest looked up from reference TRBV5-4 and TRBJ2-7): ETGVTQSPTHLIKTRGQQVTLRCSSQSGHNTVSWYQQALGQGPQFIFQYYREEENGRGNFPPRFSGLQFPNYSSELNVNALELDDSALYLCASSPGRRTFEQYFGPGTRLTVT.

This clone came up many times. J is TRBJ1-1 and V is TRBV19; D gene ambiguous. V lost 2 bases and J 1 base, leaving 11 bases between the germline ends. There are 15 residues in the CDR3. Germline values: CDR1 LNHDA, CDR2 SQIVND (reference sequence). CDR3 nucleotides: TGTGCCAGTAGTATAACGGCAGGCCAGAACACTGAAGCTTTCTTT. Its translation is CASSITAGQNTEAFF. Full variable domain (rest looked up from reference TRBV19 and TRBJ1-1): DGGITQSPKYLFRKEGQNVTLSCEQNLNHDAMYWYRQDPGQGLRLIYYSQIVNDFQKGDIAEGYSVSREKKESFPLTVTSAQKNPTAFYLCASSITAGQNTEAFFGQGTRLTVV.